These T cell receptor beta chains were read from a single sample in a study of CD8 T cells in Susac syndrome. In TCRdb, the immunoSEQ multiplex PCR reads were re-called with MiXCR into one record per CDR3 protein. The table shows about 300,000 distinct CDR3 sequences, with approximately 91% occurring only once. Sequencing used CD8+ T cells from PBMCs. The receptors were sampled from a human donor with multiple sclerosis. The CDR3 runs from the conserved cysteine through the conserved F or W. The order of the fields is clone size, J gene, V gene, D gene, CDR3 protein, CDR3 DNA. A D gene is named only where the DNA matches it firmly. Clone sizes are given selectively: once, few, many, or a class where the clone is expanded.

clone_size: .; j_call: TRBJ1-2; v_call: TRBV7-6; d_call: .; cdr3_aa: CASSYRSPDYGYTF; cdr3_nt: TGTGCCAGCAGCTACCGTTCCCCGGACTATGGCTACACCTTC
clone_size: .; j_call: TRBJ2-5; v_call: TRBV20-1; d_call: TRBD1; cdr3_aa: CSARRDRDVETQYF; cdr3_nt: TGCAGTGCTAGGAGGGACAGGGATGTAGAGACCCAGTACTTC
clone_size: .; j_call: TRBJ2-7; v_call: TRBV7-9; d_call: .; cdr3_aa: CASSHTSNPYEQYF; cdr3_nt: TGTGCCAGCAGCCACACTAGCAATCCATACGAGCAGTACTTC
clone_size: .; j_call: TRBJ2-2; v_call: TRBV7-6; d_call: TRBD1; cdr3_aa: CASSLVGTGYTGELFF; cdr3_nt: TGTGCCAGCAGCTTAGTAGGGACAGGCTACACCGGGGAGCTGTTTTTT
clone_size: .; j_call: TRBJ2-1; v_call: TRBV28; d_call: TRBD2; cdr3_aa: CASRKRGLADKYNEQFF; cdr3_nt: TGTGCCAGCCGGAAACGCGGACTAGCGGATAAATACAATGAGCAGTTCTTC
clone_size: .; j_call: TRBJ2-7; v_call: TRBV12-3/TRBV12-4; d_call: .; cdr3_aa: CASGTRRTYPPYEQYF; cdr3_nt: TGTGCCAGCGGCACTAGACGGACGTACCCCCCCTACGAGCAGTACTTC
clone_size: .; j_call: TRBJ2-1; v_call: TRBV4-1; d_call: TRBD1; cdr3_aa: CASSLLDRGIYNEQFF; cdr3_nt: TGCGCCAGCAGCCTCCTGGACAGGGGCATCTACAATGAGCAGTTCTTC
clone_size: .; j_call: TRBJ1-5; v_call: TRBV11-2; d_call: .; cdr3_aa: CASSSSGGPNQPQHF; cdr3_nt: TGTGCCAGCAGCTCCTCCGGCGGACCCAATCAGCCCCAGCATTTT
clone_size: .; j_call: TRBJ2-1; v_call: TRBV24-1; d_call: .; cdr3_aa: CATSDTDRITYNEQFF; cdr3_nt: TGTGCCACCAGTGATACAGATCGCATAACCTACAATGAGCAGTTCTTC
clone_size: .; j_call: TRBJ2-1; v_call: TRBV7-6; d_call: .; cdr3_aa: CASSLTYNEQFF; cdr3_nt: TGTGCCAGCAGCTTGACTTACAATGAGCAGTTCTTC
clone_size: few; j_call: TRBJ2-5; v_call: TRBV20-1; d_call: .; cdr3_aa: CSARDPTTAGDQETQYF; cdr3_nt: TGCAGTGCTAGAGACCCCACGACCGCTGGAGACCAAGAGACCCAGTACTTC
clone_size: .; j_call: TRBJ1-1; v_call: TRBV11-2; d_call: .; cdr3_aa: CASSLAGGGETEAFF; cdr3_nt: TGTGCCAGCAGCTTAGCCGGGGGCGGCGAAACTGAAGCTTTCTTT
clone_size: .; j_call: TRBJ2-3; v_call: TRBV6-6; d_call: .; cdr3_aa: CASSPGQYTDTQYF; cdr3_nt: TGTGCCAGCTCCCCAGGGCAGTACACAGATACGCAGTATTTT
clone_size: .; j_call: TRBJ2-1; v_call: TRBV4-1; d_call: TRBD2; cdr3_aa: CASSQDSGRANEQFF; cdr3_nt: TGCGCCAGCAGCCAGGATAGCGGGAGGGCCAATGAGCAGTTCTTC
clone_size: .; j_call: TRBJ2-3; v_call: TRBV9; d_call: TRBD2; cdr3_aa: CASSGGTSGRSDTQYF; cdr3_nt: TGTGCCAGCAGCGGCGGGACTAGCGGGAGATCGGATACGCAGTATTTT
clone_size: .; j_call: TRBJ2-2; v_call: TRBV29-1; d_call: .; cdr3_aa: CSAMDLTGELFF; cdr3_nt: TGCAGCGCTATGGATCTAACCGGGGAGCTGTTTTTT
clone_size: .; j_call: TRBJ2-1; v_call: TRBV3-1; d_call: .; cdr3_aa: CASTSGSGRDQQFF; cdr3_nt: TGTGCCAGCACCTCGGGGAGCGGGCGGGACCAGCAGTTCTTC
clone_size: .; j_call: TRBJ1-1; v_call: TRBV18; d_call: .; cdr3_aa: CASSPPYTLTFTEAFF; cdr3_nt: TGTGCCAGCTCACCACCGTATACTCTCACGTTCACTGAAGCTTTCTTT
clone_size: .; j_call: TRBJ1-2; v_call: TRBV13; d_call: .; cdr3_aa: CASSLFGDSYGYTF; cdr3_nt: TGTGCCAGCAGCTTATTCGGGGATAGCTATGGCTACACCTTC
clone_size: few; j_call: TRBJ1-1; v_call: TRBV29-1; d_call: .; cdr3_aa: CSVPGTEAFF; cdr3_nt: TGCAGCGTTCCTGGGACTGAAGCTTTCTTT
clone_size: .; j_call: TRBJ2-3; v_call: TRBV27; d_call: .; cdr3_aa: CASSLVGFSSTDTQYF; cdr3_nt: TGTGCCAGCAGTTTGGTTGGCTTCTCGAGCACAGATACGCAGTATTTT
clone_size: .; j_call: TRBJ2-7; v_call: TRBV29-1; d_call: TRBD1; cdr3_aa: CSVEEAGGSHEQYF; cdr3_nt: TGCAGCGTTGAAGAGGCAGGGGGCTCCCACGAGCAGTACTTC
clone_size: once; j_call: TRBJ1-1; v_call: TRBV15; d_call: .; cdr3_aa: CATSREAENTEAFF; cdr3_nt: TGTGCCACCAGCAGAGAAGCCGAGAACACTGAAGCTTTCTTT
clone_size: few; j_call: TRBJ2-7; v_call: TRBV30; d_call: TRBD1; cdr3_aa: CAWSTGQGAQEQYF; cdr3_nt: TGTGCCTGGAGTACGGGACAGGGGGCTCAAGAGCAGTACTTC
clone_size: .; j_call: TRBJ2-6; v_call: TRBV6-5; d_call: .; cdr3_aa: CASSYSTPGRSSGANVLTF; cdr3_nt: TGTGCCAGCAGTTACTCGACTCCGGGACGGAGCTCTGGGGCCAACGTCCTGACTTTC
clone_size: .; j_call: TRBJ2-5; v_call: TRBV27; d_call: .; cdr3_aa: CASSLGQGEETQYF; cdr3_nt: TGTGCCAGCAGTTTAGGCCAGGGAGAAGAGACCCAGTACTTC
clone_size: .; j_call: TRBJ2-7; v_call: TRBV27; d_call: TRBD1; cdr3_aa: CASSLTGQGYEQYF; cdr3_nt: TGTGCCAGCAGTTTAACGGGACAGGGATACGAGCAGTACTTC
clone_size: .; j_call: TRBJ2-1; v_call: TRBV7-9; d_call: TRBD2; cdr3_aa: CASSYTLAGSAYNEQFF; cdr3_nt: TGTGCCAGCAGCTATACCTTAGCGGGCTCAGCCTACAATGAGCAGTTCTTC